This TCR beta chain stems from a study of identical twins. The ends lost 6 bases at V and 2 bases at J; junction bases unmatched: 9. The CDR3 is 15 amino acids. Looked up from germline, CDR1 is DFQATT and CDR2 is SNEGSKA (reference sequence). From the 5' RACE reads, TCRdb called clonotypes with MiXCR, one entry per CDR3 protein. Among hundreds of thousands of distinct CDR3 sequences listed, less than 7% were seen once. This clonotype was observed at least ten times. Its antigen is currently unknown. Whole-study findings and limits: Recombination models fit unrelated individuals' TCR alpha sharing but underestimated twins'. Interpretation of the results relied on cross-sectional statistical analysis and not on following the same donors. Beta out-of-frame sequences showed weaker excess sharing between twins.

V is TRBV20-1 and J is TRBJ2-2, with 7 bases matching TRBD1. The sequence was collected from a man between 18 and 29 years old in good health. The sequencing sample was made of naive T cells sorted from blood. Here the CDR3 reads CSATRQGRNTGELFF. Written as DNA, the CDR3 is TGCAGTGCAACTAGACAGGGTCGAAACACCGGGGAGCTGTTTTTT.